The following is a TCR beta chain sequence with its context. V was pared by 7 bases and J by 8 bases, with 20 bases of the junction left unmatched. This CDR3 has 17 amino acids. The V gene's germline CDR1 is SGHRS and CDR2 YFSETQ. TCRdb used MiXCR to reprocess the RT-PCR reads, holding one entry per CDR3 protein. Found here are some 880,000 distinct CDR3 sequences, over 15% of them singletons; the top ten hold roughly 6%. The data are from a study of patients and donors after allogeneic stem cell transplantation. The sample taken for sequencing was blood, either unsorted or a sorted T cell fraction (not recorded which). This TCR came from a human donor who was either an allogeneic HSCT recipient or a stem cell or donor lymphocyte infusion donor (not recorded which). It is not recorded whose cells these are; they may come from a transplant donor. The genes are TRBV5-1 and TRBJ2-1; TRBD2 matches at 8 bases. CDR3 in DNA: TGCGCCAGCTCTGGGATCATATCGGGAGGGCCGGTTTATGAGCAGTTCTTC. This sequence encodes CASSGIISGGPVYEQFF.